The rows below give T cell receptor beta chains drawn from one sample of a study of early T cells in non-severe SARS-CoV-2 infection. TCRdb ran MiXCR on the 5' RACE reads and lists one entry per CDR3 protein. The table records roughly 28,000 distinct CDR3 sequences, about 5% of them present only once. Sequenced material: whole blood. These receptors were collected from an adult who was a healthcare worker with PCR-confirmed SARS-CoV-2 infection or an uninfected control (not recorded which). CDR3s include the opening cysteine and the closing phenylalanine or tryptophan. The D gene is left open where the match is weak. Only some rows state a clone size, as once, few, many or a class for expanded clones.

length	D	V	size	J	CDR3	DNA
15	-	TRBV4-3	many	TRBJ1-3	CASSPTTGSGNTIYF	TGCGCCAGCAGCCCAACGACAGGCTCTGGAAACACCATATATTTT
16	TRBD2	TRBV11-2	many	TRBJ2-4	CASSPHTGLAENIQYF	TGTGCCAGCAGCCCGCACACTGGACTAGCGGAAAACATTCAGTACTTC
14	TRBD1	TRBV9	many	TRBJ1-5	CASSKGRGEQPQHF	TGTGCCAGCAGCAAAGGCAGGGGGGAGCAGCCCCAGCATTTT
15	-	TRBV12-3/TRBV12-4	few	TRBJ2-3	CASSLAGDETDTQYF	TGTGCCAGCAGTTTAGCGGGGGATGAGACAGATACGCAGTATTTT
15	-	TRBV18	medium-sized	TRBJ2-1	CASSPERGDRNEQFF	TGTGCCAGCTCACCGGAGCGGGGGGACAGGAATGAGCAGTTCTTC
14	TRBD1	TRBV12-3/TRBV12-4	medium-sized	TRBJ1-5	CASSLDRVDQPQHF	TGTGCCAGCAGCCTCGACAGGGTTGATCAGCCCCAGCATTTT
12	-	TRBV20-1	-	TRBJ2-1	CSAPGAYNEQFF	TGCAGTGCTCCCGGGGCCTACAATGAGCAGTTCTTC
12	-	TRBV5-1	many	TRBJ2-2	CASSSNTGELFF	TGCGCCAGCAGTTCTAACACCGGGGAGCTGTTTTTT
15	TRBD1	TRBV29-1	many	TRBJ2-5	CSVEGGQIIQETQYF	TGCAGCGTTGAAGGGGGACAGATAATCCAAGAGACCCAGTACTTC
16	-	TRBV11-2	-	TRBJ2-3	CASSLARTPPWDTQYF	TGTGCCAGCAGCTTAGCAAGGACTCCTCCCTGGGATACGCAGTATTTT
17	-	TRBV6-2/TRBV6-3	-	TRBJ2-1	CASSYEAGEPLGNEQFF	TGTGCCAGCAGTTACGAGGCAGGGGAACCCCTGGGCAATGAGCAGTTCTTC
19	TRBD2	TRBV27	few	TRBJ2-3	CASSFRGRQRGASTDTQYF	TGTGCCAGCAGTTTTAGGGGTAGGCAGCGGGGAGCTAGCACAGATACGCAGTATTTT
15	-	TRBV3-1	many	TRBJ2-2	CASSQVAGGTGELFF	TGTGCCAGCAGCCAAGTAGCAGGGGGGACCGGGGAGCTGTTTTTT
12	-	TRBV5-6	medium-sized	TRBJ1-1	CASSLRGEKAFF	TGTGCCAGCAGCTTGCGGGGAGAGAAAGCTTTCTTT
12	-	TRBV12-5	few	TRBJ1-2	CASGFMSVGYTF	TGTGCTAGTGGTTTTATGTCTGTAGGCTACACCTTC